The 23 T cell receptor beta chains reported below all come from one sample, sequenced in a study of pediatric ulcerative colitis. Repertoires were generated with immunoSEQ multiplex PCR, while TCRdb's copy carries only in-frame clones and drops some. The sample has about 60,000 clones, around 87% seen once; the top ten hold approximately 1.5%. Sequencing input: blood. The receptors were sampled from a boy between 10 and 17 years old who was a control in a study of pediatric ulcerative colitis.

This chain's CDR3 is CASSEGHSNQPQHF. The CDR3, as DNA: TGTGCCAGCAGTGAAGGACATAGCAATCAGCCCCAGCATTTT. The V gene is TRBV2, the J gene TRBJ1-5; D is unclear. CDR3 length equals 14 residues. V shed 1 base and J shed 0 bases, with 4 bases lying between them. Germline V lookup: CDR1 SNHLY, CDR2 FYNNEI.

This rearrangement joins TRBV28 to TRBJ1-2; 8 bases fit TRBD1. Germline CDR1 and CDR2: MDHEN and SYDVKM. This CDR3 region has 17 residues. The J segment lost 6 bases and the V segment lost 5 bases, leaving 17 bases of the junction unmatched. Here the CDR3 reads CASSRIERTGRANGYTF. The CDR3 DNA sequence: TGTGCCAGCAGTCGAATCGAGAGGACAGGGCGGGCAAATGGCTACACCTTC.

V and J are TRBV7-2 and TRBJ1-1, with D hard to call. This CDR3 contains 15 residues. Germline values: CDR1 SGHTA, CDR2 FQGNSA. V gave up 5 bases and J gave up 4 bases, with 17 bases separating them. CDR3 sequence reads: CASSPGQVGGTEAFF. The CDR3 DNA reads TGTGCCAGCAGCCCCGGGCAGGTCGGAGGCACTGAAGCTTTCTTT.

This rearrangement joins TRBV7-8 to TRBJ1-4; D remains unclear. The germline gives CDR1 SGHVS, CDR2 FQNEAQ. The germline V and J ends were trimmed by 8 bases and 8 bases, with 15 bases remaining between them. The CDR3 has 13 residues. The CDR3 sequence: CASLAFYGEKLFF. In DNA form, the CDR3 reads TGTGCCAGCTTGGCATTTTATGGCGAAAAACTGTTTTTT.

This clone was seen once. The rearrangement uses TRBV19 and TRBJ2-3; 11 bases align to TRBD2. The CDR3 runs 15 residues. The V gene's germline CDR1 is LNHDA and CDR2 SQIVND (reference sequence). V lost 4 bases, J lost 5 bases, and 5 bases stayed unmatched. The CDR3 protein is CASSTLAGAEDTQYF. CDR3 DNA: TGTGCCAGTAGTACACTAGCGGGAGCTGAAGATACGCAGTATTTT.

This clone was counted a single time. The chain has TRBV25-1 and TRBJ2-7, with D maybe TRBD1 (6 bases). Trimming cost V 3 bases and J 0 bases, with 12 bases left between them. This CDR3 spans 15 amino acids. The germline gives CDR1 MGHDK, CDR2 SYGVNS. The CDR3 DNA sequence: TGTGCCAGCAGTGAGGACAGTTTTCACTCCTACGAGCAGTACTTC. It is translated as CASSEDSFHSYEQYF.

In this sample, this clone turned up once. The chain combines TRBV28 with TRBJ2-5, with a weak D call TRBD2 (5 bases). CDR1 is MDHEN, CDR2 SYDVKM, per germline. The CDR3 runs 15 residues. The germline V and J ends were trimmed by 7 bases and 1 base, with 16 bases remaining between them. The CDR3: CASKSSPSLQETQYF. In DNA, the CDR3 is TGTGCCAGCAAATCTAGCCCCTCCCTCCAAGAGACCCAGTACTTC.

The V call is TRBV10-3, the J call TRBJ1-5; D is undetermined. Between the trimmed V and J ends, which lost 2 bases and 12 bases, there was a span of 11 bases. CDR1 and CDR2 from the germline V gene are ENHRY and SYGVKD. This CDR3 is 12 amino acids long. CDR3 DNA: TGTGCCATCAGTGAGGATCTCGGTGTCCAGCATTTT. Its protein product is CAISEDLGVQHF.

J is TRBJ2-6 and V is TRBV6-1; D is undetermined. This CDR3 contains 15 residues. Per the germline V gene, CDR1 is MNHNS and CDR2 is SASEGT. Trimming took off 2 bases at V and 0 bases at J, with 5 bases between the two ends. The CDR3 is CASSERFSGANVLTF. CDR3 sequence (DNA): TGTGCCAGCAGTGAAAGATTCTCTGGGGCCAACGTCCTGACTTTC.

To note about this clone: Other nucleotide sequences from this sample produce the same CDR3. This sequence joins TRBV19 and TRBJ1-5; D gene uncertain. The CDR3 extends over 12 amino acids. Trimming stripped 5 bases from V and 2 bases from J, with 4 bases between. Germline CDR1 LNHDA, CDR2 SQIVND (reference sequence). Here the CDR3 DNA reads TGTGCCAGTAGTGTTGGCAATCAGCCCCAGCATTTT. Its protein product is CASSVGNQPQHF.

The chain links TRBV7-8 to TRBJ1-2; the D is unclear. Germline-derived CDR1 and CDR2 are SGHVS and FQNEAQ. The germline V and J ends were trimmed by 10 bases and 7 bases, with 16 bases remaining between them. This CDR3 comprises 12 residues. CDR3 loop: CATIGQAGGYTF. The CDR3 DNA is TGTGCCACCATCGGGCAGGCCGGTGGCTACACCTTC.

Here the CDR3 DNA reads TGTGCCAGCAGCTTAGGGGGGAGAAGCACAGATACGCAGTATTTT. Its protein is CASSLGGRSTDTQYF. The chain links TRBV7-7 to TRBJ2-3; perhaps D is TRBD1 or TRBD2 (5 bases each). V lost 1 base and J 0 bases, leaving 8 bases between the germline ends. CDR1 and CDR2 (germline): SSHAT, FNYEAQ (reference sequence). The CDR3 loop spans 15 amino acids.

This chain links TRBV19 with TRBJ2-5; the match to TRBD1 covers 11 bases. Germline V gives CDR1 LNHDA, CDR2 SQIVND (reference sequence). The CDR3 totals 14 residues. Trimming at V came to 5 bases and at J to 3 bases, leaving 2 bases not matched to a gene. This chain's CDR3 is CASSPGQGEETQYF. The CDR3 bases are TGTGCCAGTAGTCCGGGACAGGGGGAAGAGACCCAGTACTTC.

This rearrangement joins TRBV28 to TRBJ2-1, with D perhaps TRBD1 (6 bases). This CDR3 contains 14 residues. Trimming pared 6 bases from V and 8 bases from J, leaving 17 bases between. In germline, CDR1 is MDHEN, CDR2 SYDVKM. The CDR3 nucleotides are TGTGCCAGCAGCATCCTCGGCCCAGGGGATGAGCAGTTCTTC. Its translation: CASSILGPGDEQFF.

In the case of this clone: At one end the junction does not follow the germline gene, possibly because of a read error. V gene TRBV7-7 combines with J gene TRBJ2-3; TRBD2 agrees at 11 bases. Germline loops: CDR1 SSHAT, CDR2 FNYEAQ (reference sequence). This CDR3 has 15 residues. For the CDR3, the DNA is TGTGCCAGCAGCCTAGCGGGGGGAAACACAGATACGCAGTATTTT. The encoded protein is CASSLAGGNTDTQYF.

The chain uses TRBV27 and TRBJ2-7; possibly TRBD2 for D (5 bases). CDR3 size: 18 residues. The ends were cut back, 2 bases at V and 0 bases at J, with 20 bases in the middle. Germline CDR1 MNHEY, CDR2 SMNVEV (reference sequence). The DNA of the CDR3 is TGTGCCAGCAGTTTAATTGGTACTAGGGTTACTAGCTCCTACGAGCAGTACTTC. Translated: CASSLIGTRVTSSYEQYF.

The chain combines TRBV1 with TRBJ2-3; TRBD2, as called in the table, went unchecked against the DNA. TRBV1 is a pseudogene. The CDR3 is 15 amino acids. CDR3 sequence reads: CTSSPLRGPEDTQYF. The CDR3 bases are TGCACCAGCAGCCCGCTGCGGGGGCCAGAAGATACGCAGTATTTT.

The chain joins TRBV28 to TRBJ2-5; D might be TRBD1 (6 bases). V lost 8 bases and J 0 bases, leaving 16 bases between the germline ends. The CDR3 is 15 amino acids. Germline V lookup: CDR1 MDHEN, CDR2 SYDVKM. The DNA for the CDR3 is TGTGCCAGCCTCTCAGGGGCAGCCAACCAAGAGACCCAGTACTTC. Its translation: CASLSGAANQETQYF.

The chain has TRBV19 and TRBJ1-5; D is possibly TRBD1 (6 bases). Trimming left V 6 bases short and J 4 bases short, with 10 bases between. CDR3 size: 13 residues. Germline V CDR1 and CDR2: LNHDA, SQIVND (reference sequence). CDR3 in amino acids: CASSKGGNQPQHF. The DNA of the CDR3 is TGTGCCAGTAGCAAGGGGGGGAATCAGCCCCAGCATTTT.

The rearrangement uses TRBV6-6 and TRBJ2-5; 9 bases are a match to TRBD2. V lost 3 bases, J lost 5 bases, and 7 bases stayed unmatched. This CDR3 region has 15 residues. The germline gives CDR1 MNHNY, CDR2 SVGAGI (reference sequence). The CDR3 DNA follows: TGTGCCAGCAGTTATACCGGGACTAGCAGGGAGACCCAGTACTTC. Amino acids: CASSYTGTSRETQYF.

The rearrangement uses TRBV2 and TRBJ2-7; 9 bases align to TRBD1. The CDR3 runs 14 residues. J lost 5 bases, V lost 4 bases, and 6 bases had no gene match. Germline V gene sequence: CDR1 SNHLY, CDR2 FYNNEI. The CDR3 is CASSVQGASDEQYF. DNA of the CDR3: TGTGCCAGCAGTGTACAGGGGGCGTCGGACGAGCAGTACTTC.

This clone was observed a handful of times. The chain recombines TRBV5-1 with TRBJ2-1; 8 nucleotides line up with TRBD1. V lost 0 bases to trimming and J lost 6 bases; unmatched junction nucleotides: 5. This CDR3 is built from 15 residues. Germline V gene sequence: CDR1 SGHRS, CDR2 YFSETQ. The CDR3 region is CASSLADRGGNEQFF. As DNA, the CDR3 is TGCGCCAGCAGCTTGGCCGACAGGGGAGGCAATGAGCAGTTCTTC.

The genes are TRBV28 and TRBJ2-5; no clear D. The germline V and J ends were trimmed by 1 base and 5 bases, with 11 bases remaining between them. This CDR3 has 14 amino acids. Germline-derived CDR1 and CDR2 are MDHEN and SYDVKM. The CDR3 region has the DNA TGTGCCAGCAGTTTATTTAACTATATGGAGACCCAGTACTTC. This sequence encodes CASSLFNYMETQYF.